The clone carrying this T cell receptor beta chain was observed many times. Its target is not known. The sample originates from a study of read filtering for tumor transcriptome and immune sequencing. The wider study: TCR-mapped reads were about 4 to 10.27 million with IR-seq versus about 85 to 1,300 with RNA-seq. General observations from the study: IR-seq and RNA-seq agreed better without single-read clonotypes. The CD138-negative fraction was mixed bone marrow immune cells, not pure T cells.

This library used roughly 400 ng RNA and molecular barcoded adaptors spanning alpha/delta and beta/gamma chains. In TCRdb, the reads were re-called with MiXCR into one record per CDR3 protein. The sample lists 100,000 to 150,000 distinct CDR3 sequences; less than 15% were seen once. Per germline, CDR1 SEHNR and CDR2 FQNEAQ (reference sequence). CDR3 length equals 14 residues. The V and J ends lost 4 bases and 5 bases, in that order; junction bases with no gene match: 4. This sequence originates from a donor over 35 with multiple myeloma. The chain combines TRBV7-9 with TRBJ1-4, with 7 bases that match TRBD1. What was sequenced was a population of CD138-negative cells sorted from bone marrow. The CDR3 DNA follows: TGTGCCAGCAGCTCCAGACAGGGAAATGAAAAACTGTTTTTT. Its protein product is CASSSRQGNEKLFF. Full variable domain (missing parts from reference TRBV7-9 and TRBJ1-4): DTGVSQNPRHKITKRGQNVTFRCDPISEHNRLYWYRQTLGQGPEFLTYFQNEAQLEKSRLLSDRFSAERPKGSFSTLEIQRTEQGDSAMYLCASSSRQGNEKLFFGSGTQLSVL.